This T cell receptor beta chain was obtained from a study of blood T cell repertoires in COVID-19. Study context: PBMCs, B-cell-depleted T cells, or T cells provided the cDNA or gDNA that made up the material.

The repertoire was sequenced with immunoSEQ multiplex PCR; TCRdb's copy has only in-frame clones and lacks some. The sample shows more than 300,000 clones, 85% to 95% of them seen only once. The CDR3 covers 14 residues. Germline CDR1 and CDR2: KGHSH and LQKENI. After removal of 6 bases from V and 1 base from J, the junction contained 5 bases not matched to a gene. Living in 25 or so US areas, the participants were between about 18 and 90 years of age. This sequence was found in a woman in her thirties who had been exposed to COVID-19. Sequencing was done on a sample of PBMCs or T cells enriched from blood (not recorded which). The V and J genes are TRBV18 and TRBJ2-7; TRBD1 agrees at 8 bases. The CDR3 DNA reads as TGTGCCAGCTCGCAGACAGGGGATTCCTACGAGCAGTACTTC. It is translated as CASSQTGDSYEQYF.